This is a list of T cell receptor beta chains from one sample in a study of blood T cell repertoires in COVID-19. Sequenced by immunoSEQ multiplex PCR; TCRdb stores in-frame clones only, minus some. The data hold about 200,000 clones, with roughly nine tenths observed a single time. The specimen was PBMCs or T cells enriched from blood (not recorded which). The receptors shown here come from a woman under 40 who had recovered from COVID-19. CDR3s include the opening cysteine and the closing phenylalanine or tryptophan. A D gene is named only where the DNA matches it firmly. Clone size is stated in some rows and not others, as once, few, many or a class when expanded.

clone_size: NA
j_call: TRBJ2-3
d_call: TRBD1
v_call: TRBV5-1
cdr3_nt: TGCGCCAGCAGCCGTGAGACAGGGATCCCAGATACGCAGTATTTT
cdr3_aa: CASSRETGIPDTQYF

clone_size: NA
j_call: TRBJ2-5
d_call: TRBD2
v_call: TRBV9
cdr3_nt: TGTGCCAGCAGCCCAGGGACTAGCGGGGAAGAGACCCAGTACTTC
cdr3_aa: CASSPGTSGEETQYF

clone_size: NA
j_call: TRBJ1-1
d_call: TRBD1
v_call: TRBV5-1
cdr3_nt: TGCGCCAGCAGCCCGACAGGGGGCACCACTGAAGCTTTCTTT
cdr3_aa: CASSPTGGTTEAFF

clone_size: NA
j_call: TRBJ1-5
d_call: NA
v_call: TRBV7-3
cdr3_nt: TGTGCCAGCAGCTCCGGACTGAATCAGCCCCAGCATTTT
cdr3_aa: CASSSGLNQPQHF

clone_size: NA
j_call: TRBJ2-1
d_call: TRBD1
v_call: TRBV24-1
cdr3_nt: TGTGCCACCCAAACAGGGGGTTACAATGAGCAGTTCTTC
cdr3_aa: CATQTGGYNEQFF

clone_size: NA
j_call: TRBJ1-6
d_call: NA
v_call: TRBV5-8
cdr3_nt: TGTGCCAGCAGCTTGCGTCAGGATTCACCCCTCCACTTT
cdr3_aa: CASSLRQDSPLHF

clone_size: NA
j_call: TRBJ1-1
d_call: NA
v_call: TRBV6-5
cdr3_nt: TGTGCCAGCAGGTTGACATGGTTGGACACTGAAGCTTTCTTT
cdr3_aa: CASRLTWLDTEAFF

clone_size: NA
j_call: TRBJ1-2
d_call: TRBD1
v_call: TRBV4-1
cdr3_nt: TGCGCCAGCAGCCAAGATCGGGGACAGGGGGTTGGCTACACCTTC
cdr3_aa: CASSQDRGQGVGYTF

clone_size: NA
j_call: TRBJ2-3
d_call: TRBD1
v_call: TRBV5-1
cdr3_nt: TGCGCCAGCAGCTCGTCGACAGGGCGTTTCACAGATACGCAGTATTTT
cdr3_aa: CASSSSTGRFTDTQYF

clone_size: NA
j_call: TRBJ2-1
d_call: TRBD2
v_call: TRBV2
cdr3_nt: TGTGCCAGCATTCCATCGACTAGCGGGGCTGGGGAGCAGTTCTTC
cdr3_aa: CASIPSTSGAGEQFF

clone_size: few
j_call: TRBJ2-7
d_call: TRBD2
v_call: TRBV10-1
cdr3_nt: TGCGCCAGCAGTGAGTCGGAGCGGGACTACGAGCAGTACTTC
cdr3_aa: CASSESERDYEQYF

clone_size: NA
j_call: TRBJ2-1
d_call: NA
v_call: TRBV11-3
cdr3_nt: TGTGCCAGCAGCTCTCGGCAGGGGGGCAATGAGCAGTTCTTC
cdr3_aa: CASSSRQGGNEQFF

clone_size: NA
j_call: TRBJ1-1
d_call: TRBD1
v_call: TRBV5-1
cdr3_nt: TGCGCCAGCAGCTTGGGGGACAGGGGCCAGGGGACTGAAGCTTTCTTT
cdr3_aa: CASSLGDRGQGTEAFF

clone_size: NA
j_call: TRBJ2-4
d_call: NA
v_call: TRBV28
cdr3_nt: TGTGCCAGCAGCCGACCTTTTACGGGGTGGGTCGCCGAAATAGCCAAAAACATTCAGTACTTC
cdr3_aa: CASSRPFTGWVAEIAKNIQYF

clone_size: NA
j_call: TRBJ1-1
d_call: NA
v_call: TRBV6-2/TRBV6-3
cdr3_nt: TGTGCCAGCAGTTACTCTTGGAGGGCGAACACTGAAGCTTTCTTT
cdr3_aa: CASSYSWRANTEAFF

clone_size: NA
j_call: TRBJ1-1
d_call: TRBD1
v_call: TRBV19
cdr3_nt: TGTGCCAGTAGTTCGGGACAGGGCGCTGTGTCTGAAGCTTTCTTT
cdr3_aa: CASSSGQGAVSEAFF

clone_size: NA
j_call: TRBJ1-2
d_call: TRBD1
v_call: TRBV25-1
cdr3_nt: TGTGCCAGCAGTGAGCAGGGGGCCTCCTATGGCTACACCTTC
cdr3_aa: CASSEQGASYGYTF

clone_size: NA
j_call: TRBJ2-1
d_call: NA
v_call: TRBV19
cdr3_nt: TGTGCCAGTAGTCCAGGCCAAAGCCACAATGAGCAGTTCTTC
cdr3_aa: CASSPGQSHNEQFF

clone_size: NA
j_call: TRBJ2-5
d_call: TRBD1
v_call: TRBV7-9
cdr3_nt: TGTGCCAGCAGTCTGCGGGGACAGGGGGCATTTCAAGAGACCCAGTACTTC
cdr3_aa: CASSLRGQGAFQETQYF

clone_size: NA
j_call: TRBJ1-1
d_call: NA
v_call: TRBV5-8
cdr3_nt: TGTGCCGGCTCCTCCGACAGGATGAACACTGAAGCTTTCTTT
cdr3_aa: CAGSSDRMNTEAFF

clone_size: NA
j_call: TRBJ2-7
d_call: TRBD2
v_call: TRBV28
cdr3_nt: TGTGCCAGCGGGGGGGACCTCTACGAGCAGTACTTC
cdr3_aa: CASGGDLYEQYF

clone_size: NA
j_call: TRBJ1-4
d_call: TRBD1
v_call: TRBV9
cdr3_nt: TGTGCCAGCAGCGCCGGACAGGCAGCTAATGAAAAACTGTTTTTT
cdr3_aa: CASSAGQAANEKLFF

clone_size: NA
j_call: TRBJ2-1
d_call: NA
v_call: TRBV5-4
cdr3_nt: TGTGCCAGCAGCTTGGCCCCCCCCTCGCGTGAGCAGTTCTTC
cdr3_aa: CASSLAPPSREQFF

clone_size: NA
j_call: TRBJ2-7
d_call: TRBD2
v_call: TRBV14
cdr3_nt: TGTGCCAGCAGCCGGGGACTAGCAGTTTCAGGGGAGCAGTACTTC
cdr3_aa: CASSRGLAVSGEQYF

clone_size: NA
j_call: TRBJ2-5
d_call: TRBD1
v_call: TRBV7-8
cdr3_nt: TGTGCCAGCAGCCGACAGGGAGAGACCCAGTACTTC
cdr3_aa: CASSRQGETQYF

clone_size: once
j_call: TRBJ1-5
d_call: TRBD1
v_call: TRBV30
cdr3_nt: TGTGCCTGCCGCGGACAGGGTAGCAATCAGCCCCAGCATTTT
cdr3_aa: CACRGQGSNQPQHF

clone_size: NA
j_call: TRBJ1-1
d_call: NA
v_call: TRBV7-2
cdr3_nt: TGTGCCAGCAGTAGACACACCATGAACACTGAAGCTTTCTTT
cdr3_aa: CASSRHTMNTEAFF

clone_size: NA
j_call: TRBJ1-1
d_call: NA
v_call: TRBV7-9
cdr3_nt: TGTGCCAGCAGCTTAGTCCCGGAGCACACTGAAGCTTTCTTT
cdr3_aa: CASSLVPEHTEAFF

clone_size: NA
j_call: TRBJ1-2
d_call: TRBD1
v_call: TRBV5-1
cdr3_nt: TGCGCCAGCAGCCCCGATTCGGACAGGGGGCGAGGCTACACCTTC
cdr3_aa: CASSPDSDRGRGYTF

clone_size: NA
j_call: TRBJ1-1
d_call: NA
v_call: TRBV5-8
cdr3_nt: TGTGCCAGCAGCGTGACTTTGAACACTGAAGCTTTCTTT
cdr3_aa: CASSVTLNTEAFF

clone_size: NA
j_call: TRBJ1-2
d_call: NA
v_call: TRBV9
cdr3_nt: TGTGCCAGCAGCGTAGCTACAGAGAACTATGGCTACACCTTC
cdr3_aa: CASSVATENYGYTF

clone_size: NA
j_call: TRBJ2-7
d_call: NA
v_call: TRBV29-1
cdr3_nt: TGCAGCGTCTCCGGTTCCTCCTACGAGCAGTACTTC
cdr3_aa: CSVSGSSYEQYF

clone_size: once
j_call: TRBJ2-5
d_call: TRBD1
v_call: TRBV3-1/TRBV3-2
cdr3_nt: TGTGCCAGCAGCCACTGGACAGGGCACTATCCCCAAGAGACCCAGTACTTC
cdr3_aa: CASSHWTGHYPQETQYF

clone_size: NA
j_call: TRBJ1-3
d_call: NA
v_call: TRBV6-5
cdr3_nt: TGTGCCAGCAGTTACTCGACTAGGAGAGCTGGAAACACCATATATTTT
cdr3_aa: CASSYSTRRAGNTIYF